The table lists the clone carrying this T cell receptor beta chain with a few counts. The antigen remains unidentified. This record belongs to a study of T-cell reconstitution after alpha-beta-depleted transplantation in children. Study-level results: Some patients owed their high day-60 TCRbeta diversity to surviving recipient T cells and thymic progenitors.

Preparation of the TCRbeta library used unique molecular identifiers. Each CDR3 protein gets one entry after TCRdb re-called the PCR reads with MiXCR. The sample includes some 80,000 distinct CDR3 sequences, 18% seen only once; the top ten take around half. The CDR3 has 18 amino acids. J lost 1 base, V lost 2 bases, and 9 bases had no gene match. Per the germline V gene, CDR1 is SGHRS and CDR2 is YFSETQ. The chain combines TRBV5-1 with TRBJ2-7, with 13 bases fitting TRBD2. The sample here was PBMCs, mostly from graft donor cells, taken 360 days after TCRalphabeta/CD19-depleted stem cell transplant. The receptor comes from a male patient aged 2 to 10 who had a stem cell transplant for acute lymphoblastic leukemia, so the T cells may come from the graft donor. The CDR3 sequence: CASSLRLAGGSRSYEQYF. The CDR3 nucleotides read TGCGCCAGCAGCTTACGACTAGCGGGAGGATCCAGATCCTACGAGCAGTACTTC.